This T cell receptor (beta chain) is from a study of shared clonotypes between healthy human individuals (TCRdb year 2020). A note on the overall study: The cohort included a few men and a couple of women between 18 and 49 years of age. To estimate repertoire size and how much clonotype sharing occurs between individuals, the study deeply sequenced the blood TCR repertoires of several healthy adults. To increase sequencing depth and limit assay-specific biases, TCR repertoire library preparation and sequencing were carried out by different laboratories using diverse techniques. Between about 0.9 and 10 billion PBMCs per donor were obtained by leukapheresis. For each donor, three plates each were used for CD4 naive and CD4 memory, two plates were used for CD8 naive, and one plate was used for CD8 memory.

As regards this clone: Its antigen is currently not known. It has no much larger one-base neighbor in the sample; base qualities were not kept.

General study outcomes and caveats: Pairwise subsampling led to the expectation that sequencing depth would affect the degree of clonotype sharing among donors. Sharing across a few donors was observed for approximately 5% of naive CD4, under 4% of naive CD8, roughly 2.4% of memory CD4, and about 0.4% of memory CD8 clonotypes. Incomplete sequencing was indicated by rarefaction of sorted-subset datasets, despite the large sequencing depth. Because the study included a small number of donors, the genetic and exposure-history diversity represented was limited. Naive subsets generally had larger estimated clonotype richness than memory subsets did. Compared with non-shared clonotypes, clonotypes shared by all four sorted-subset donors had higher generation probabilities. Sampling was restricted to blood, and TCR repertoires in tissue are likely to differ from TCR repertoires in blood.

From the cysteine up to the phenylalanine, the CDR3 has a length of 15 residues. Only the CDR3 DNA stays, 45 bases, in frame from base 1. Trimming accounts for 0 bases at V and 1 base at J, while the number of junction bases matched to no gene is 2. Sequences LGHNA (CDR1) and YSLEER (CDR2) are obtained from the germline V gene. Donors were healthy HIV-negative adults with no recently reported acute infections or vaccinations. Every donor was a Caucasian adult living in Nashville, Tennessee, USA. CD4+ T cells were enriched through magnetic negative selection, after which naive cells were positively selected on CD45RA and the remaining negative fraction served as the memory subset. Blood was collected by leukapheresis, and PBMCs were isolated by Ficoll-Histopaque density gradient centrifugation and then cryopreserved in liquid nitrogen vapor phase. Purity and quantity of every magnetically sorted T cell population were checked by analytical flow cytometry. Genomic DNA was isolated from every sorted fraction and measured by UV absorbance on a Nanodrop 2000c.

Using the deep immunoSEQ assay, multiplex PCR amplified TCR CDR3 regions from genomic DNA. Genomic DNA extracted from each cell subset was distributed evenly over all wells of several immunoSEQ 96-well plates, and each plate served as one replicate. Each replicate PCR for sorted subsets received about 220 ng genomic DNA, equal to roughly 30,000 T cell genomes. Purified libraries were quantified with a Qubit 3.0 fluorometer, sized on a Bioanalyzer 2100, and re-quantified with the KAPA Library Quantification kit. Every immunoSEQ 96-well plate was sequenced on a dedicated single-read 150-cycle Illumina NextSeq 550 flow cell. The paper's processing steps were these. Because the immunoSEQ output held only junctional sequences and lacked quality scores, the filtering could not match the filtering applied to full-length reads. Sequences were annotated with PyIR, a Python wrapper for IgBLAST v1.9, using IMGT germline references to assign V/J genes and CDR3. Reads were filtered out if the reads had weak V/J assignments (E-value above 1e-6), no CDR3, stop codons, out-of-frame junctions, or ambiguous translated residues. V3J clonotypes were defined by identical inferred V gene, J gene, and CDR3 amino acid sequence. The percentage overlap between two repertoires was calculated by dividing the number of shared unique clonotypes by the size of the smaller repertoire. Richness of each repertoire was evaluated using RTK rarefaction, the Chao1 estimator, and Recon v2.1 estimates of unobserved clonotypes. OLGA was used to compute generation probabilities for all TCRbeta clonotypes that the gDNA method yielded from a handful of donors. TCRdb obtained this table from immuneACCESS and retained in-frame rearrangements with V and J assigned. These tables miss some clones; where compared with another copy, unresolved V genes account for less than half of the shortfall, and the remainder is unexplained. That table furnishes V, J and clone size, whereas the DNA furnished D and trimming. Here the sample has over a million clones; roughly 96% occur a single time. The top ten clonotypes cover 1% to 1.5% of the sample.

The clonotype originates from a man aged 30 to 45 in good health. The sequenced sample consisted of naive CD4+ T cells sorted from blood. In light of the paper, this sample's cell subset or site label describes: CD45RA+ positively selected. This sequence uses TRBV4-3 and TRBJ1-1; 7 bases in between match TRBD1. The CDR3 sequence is CASSQDGTANTEAFF. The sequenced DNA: TGCGCCAGCAGCCAAGATGGGACAGCGAACACTGAAGCTTTCTTT.